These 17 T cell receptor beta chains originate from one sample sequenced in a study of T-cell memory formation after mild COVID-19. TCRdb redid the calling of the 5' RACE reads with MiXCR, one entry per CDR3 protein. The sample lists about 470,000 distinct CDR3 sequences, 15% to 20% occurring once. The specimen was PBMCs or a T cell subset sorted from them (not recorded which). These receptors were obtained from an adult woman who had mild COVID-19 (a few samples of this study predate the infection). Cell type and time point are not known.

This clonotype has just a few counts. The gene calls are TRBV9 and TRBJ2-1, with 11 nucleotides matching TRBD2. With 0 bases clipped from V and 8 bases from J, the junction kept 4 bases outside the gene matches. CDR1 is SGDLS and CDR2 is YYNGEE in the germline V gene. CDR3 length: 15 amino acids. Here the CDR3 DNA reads TGTGCCAGCAGCGTAGGAAATAGCGGGGGGGATGAGCAGTTCTTC. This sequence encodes CASSVGNSGGDEQFF. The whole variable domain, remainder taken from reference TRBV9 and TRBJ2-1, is DSGVTQTPKHLITATGQRVTLRCSPRSGDLSVYWYQQSLDQGLQFLIQYYNGEERAKGNILERFSAQQFPDLHSELNLSSLELGDSALYFCASSVGNSGGDEQFFGPGTRLTVL.

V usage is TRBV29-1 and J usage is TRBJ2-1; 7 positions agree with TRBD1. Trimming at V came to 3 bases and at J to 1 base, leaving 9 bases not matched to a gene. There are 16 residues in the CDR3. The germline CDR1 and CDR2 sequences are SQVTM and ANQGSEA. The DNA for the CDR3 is TGCAGCGTTGAGTCCCCCGGGACAGATTCCTACAATGAGCAGTTCTTC. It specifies CSVESPGTDSYNEQFF.

The CDR3 is CAWRIGGSPLHF. Here the CDR3 DNA reads TGTGCCTGGAGGATCGGGGGTTCACCCCTCCACTTT. The genes are TRBV30 and TRBJ1-6, with D possibly TRBD1 on 5 matching bases. V lost 3 bases and J lost 9, with 9 bases in between. The CDR3 is 12 amino acids. Germline-derived CDR1 and CDR2 are GTSNPN and SVGIG (reference sequence).

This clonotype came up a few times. CDR3 nucleotides: TGCAGTGCTTATTCTGGGGCCAACGTCCTGACTTTC. Translation: CSAYSGANVLTF. This chain uses TRBV20-1 with TRBJ2-6; D is ambiguous. The germline V and J ends were trimmed by 5 bases and 1 base, with 3 bases remaining between them. The CDR3 consists of 12 residues. Looked up from germline, CDR1 is DFQATT and CDR2 is SNEGSKA (reference sequence).

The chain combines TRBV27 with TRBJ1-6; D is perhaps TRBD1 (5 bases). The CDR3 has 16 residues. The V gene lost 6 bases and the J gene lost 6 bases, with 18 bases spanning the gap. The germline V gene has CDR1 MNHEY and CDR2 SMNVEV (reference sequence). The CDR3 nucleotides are TGTGCCAGCAGACGGTTTCCAGGGCGCGCTAATTCACCCCTCCACTTT. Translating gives CASRRFPGRANSPLHF.

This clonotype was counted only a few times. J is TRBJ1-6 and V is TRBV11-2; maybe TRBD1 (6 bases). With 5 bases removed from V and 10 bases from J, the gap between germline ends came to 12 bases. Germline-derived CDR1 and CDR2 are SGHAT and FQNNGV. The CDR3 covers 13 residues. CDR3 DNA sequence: TGTGCCAGCAGCATCAGGGGAGACTCACCCCTCCACTTT. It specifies CASSIRGDSPLHF.

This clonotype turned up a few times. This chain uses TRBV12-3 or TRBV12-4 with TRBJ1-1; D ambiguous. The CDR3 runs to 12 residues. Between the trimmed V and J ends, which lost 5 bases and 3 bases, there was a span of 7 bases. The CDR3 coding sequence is TGTGCCAGCAGTAAAGCGGACACTGAAGCTTTCTTT. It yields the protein CASSKADTEAFF.

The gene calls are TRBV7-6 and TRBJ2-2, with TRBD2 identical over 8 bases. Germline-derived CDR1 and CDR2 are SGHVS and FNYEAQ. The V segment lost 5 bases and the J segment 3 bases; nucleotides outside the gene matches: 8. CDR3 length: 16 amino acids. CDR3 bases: TGTGCCAGCAGCGCCCGGGGGGGGAGCTACACCGGGGAGCTGTTTTTT. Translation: CASSARGGSYTGELFF.

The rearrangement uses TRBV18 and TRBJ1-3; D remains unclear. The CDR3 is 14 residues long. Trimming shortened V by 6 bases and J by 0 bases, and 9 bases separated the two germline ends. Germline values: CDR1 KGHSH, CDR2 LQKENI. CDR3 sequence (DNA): TGTGCCAGCTCGCGGGAGCTCTCTGGAAACACCATATATTTT. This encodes CASSRELSGNTIYF.

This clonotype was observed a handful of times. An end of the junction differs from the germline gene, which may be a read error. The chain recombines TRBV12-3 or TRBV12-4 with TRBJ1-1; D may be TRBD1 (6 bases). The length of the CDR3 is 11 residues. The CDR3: CASSLVPGTQF. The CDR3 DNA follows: TGTGCCAGCAGTTTAGTCCCGGGGACACAATTT.

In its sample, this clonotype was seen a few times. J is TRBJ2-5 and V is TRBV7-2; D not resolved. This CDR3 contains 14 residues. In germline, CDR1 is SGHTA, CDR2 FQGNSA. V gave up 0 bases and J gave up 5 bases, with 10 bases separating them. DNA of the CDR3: TGTGCCAGCAGCTTAGCCATCGGTGGGGAGACCCAGTACTTC. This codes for CASSLAIGGETQYF.

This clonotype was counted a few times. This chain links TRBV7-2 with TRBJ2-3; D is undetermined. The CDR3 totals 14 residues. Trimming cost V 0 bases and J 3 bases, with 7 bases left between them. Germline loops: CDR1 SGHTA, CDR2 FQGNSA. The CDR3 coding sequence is TGTGCCAGCAGCTTAGCGTGGTTGACAGATACGCAGTATTTT. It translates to CASSLAWLTDTQYF. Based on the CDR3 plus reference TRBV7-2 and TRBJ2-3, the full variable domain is GAGVSQSPSNKVTEKGKDVELRCDPISGHTALYWYRQSLGQGLEFLIYFQGNSAPDKSGLPSDRFSAERTGGSVSTLTIQRTQQEDSAVYLCASSLAWLTDTQYFGPGTRLTVL.

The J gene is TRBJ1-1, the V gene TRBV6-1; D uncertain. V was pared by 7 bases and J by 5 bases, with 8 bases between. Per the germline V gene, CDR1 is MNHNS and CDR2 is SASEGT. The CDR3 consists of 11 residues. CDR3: CASKIVTEAFF. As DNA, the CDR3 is TGTGCCAGCAAAATCGTGACTGAAGCTTTCTTT.

CDR3: CASTFSSSYNEQFF. The CDR3 DNA sequence: TGTGCCAGCACCTTTAGTAGCTCCTACAATGAGCAGTTCTTC. The V gene is TRBV5-5, the J gene TRBJ2-1; D remains unclear. The CDR3 consists of 14 residues. In germline, CDR1 is SGHKS, CDR2 YYEKEE (reference sequence). Trimming stripped 6 bases from V and 0 bases from J, with 10 bases between.

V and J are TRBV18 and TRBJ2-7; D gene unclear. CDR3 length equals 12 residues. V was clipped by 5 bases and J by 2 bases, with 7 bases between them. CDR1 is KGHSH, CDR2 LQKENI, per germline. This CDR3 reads CASSTEAYEQYF. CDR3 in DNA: TGTGCCAGCTCAACCGAGGCCTACGAGCAGTACTTC.

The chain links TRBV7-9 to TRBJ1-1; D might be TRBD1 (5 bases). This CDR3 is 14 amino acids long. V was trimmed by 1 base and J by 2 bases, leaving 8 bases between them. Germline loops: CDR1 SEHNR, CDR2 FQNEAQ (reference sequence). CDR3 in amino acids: CASSLVTENTEAFF. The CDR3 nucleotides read TGTGCCAGCAGCTTAGTGACAGAAAACACTGAAGCTTTCTTT.

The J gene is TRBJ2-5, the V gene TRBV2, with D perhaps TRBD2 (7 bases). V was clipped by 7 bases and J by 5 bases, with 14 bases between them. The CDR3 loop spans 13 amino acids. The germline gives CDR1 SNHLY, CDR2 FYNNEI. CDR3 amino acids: CASKTGRGETQYF. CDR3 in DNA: TGTGCCAGCAAAACAGGGCGGGGGGAGACCCAGTACTTC.